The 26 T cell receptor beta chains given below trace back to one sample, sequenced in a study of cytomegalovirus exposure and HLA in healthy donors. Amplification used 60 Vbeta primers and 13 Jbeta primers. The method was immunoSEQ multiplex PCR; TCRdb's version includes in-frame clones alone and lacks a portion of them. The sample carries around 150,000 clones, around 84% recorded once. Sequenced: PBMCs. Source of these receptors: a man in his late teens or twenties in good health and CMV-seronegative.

As DNA, the CDR3 is TGTGCCAGCAGCTTAGGGGTAGCGGGGGGCAGATACAATGAGCAGTTCTTC. This translates into CASSLGVAGGRYNEQFF. The V and J genes are TRBV11-3 and TRBJ2-1, with 10 bases aligning to TRBD2. V gave up 1 base and J gave up 4 bases; unmatched junction bases: 7. The CDR3 has 17 amino acids. Germline CDR1 SGHNT, CDR2 YENEEA.

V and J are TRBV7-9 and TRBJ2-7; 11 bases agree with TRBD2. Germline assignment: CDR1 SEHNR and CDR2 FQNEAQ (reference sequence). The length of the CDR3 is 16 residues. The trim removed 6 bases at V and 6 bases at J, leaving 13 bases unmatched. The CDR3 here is CASSTPGLAVGLEQYF. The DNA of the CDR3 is TGTGCCAGCAGTACCCCGGGACTAGCGGTTGGGCTCGAGCAGTACTTC.

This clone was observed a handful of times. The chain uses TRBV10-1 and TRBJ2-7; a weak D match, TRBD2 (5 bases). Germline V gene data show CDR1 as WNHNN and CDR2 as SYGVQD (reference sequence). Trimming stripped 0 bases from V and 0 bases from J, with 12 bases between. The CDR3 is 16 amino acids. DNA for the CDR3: TGCGCCAGCAGTGAGTCCCGGCTAGCCTTCTCCTACGAGCAGTACTTC. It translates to CASSESRLAFSYEQYF.

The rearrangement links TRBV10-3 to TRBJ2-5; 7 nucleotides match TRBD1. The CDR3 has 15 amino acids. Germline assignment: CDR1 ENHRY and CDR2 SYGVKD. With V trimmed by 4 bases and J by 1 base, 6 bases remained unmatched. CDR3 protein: CAISAPGQSQETQYF. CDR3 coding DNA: TGTGCCATCAGTGCCCCGGGACAGAGCCAAGAGACCCAGTACTTC.

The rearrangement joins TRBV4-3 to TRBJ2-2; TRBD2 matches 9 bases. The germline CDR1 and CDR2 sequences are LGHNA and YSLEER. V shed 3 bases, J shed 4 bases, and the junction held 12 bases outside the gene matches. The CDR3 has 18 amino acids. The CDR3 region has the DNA TGCGCCAGCAGCCAGTCCCGCCATAGCGGGAGTGGCACCGGGGAGCTGTTTTTT. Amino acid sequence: CASSQSRHSGSGTGELFF.

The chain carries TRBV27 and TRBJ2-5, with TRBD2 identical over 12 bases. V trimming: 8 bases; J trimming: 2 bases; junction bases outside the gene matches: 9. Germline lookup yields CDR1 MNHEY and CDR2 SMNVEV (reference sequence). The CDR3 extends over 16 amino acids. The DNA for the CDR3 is TGTGCCAGCCGGGGACTAGCGGGTCTCCGACAAGAGACCCAGTACTTC. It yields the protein CASRGLAGLRQETQYF.

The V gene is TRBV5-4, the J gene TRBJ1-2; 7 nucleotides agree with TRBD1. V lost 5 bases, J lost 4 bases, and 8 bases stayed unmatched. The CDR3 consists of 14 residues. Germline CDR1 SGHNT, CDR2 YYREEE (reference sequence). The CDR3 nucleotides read TGTGCCAGCAGATCCTTAGGGGGCCGCTATGGCTACACCTTC. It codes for CASRSLGGRYGYTF. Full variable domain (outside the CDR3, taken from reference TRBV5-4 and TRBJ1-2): ETGVTQSPTHLIKTRGQQVTLRCSSQSGHNTVSWYQQALGQGPQFIFQYYREEENGRGNFPPRFSGLQFPNYSSELNVNALELDDSALYLCASRSLGGRYGYTFGSGTRLTVV.

CDR3 in DNA: TGTGCCAGCAGCGTAGTAGCAGATACGCAGTATTTT. Residues: CASSVVADTQYF. The chain carries TRBV9 and TRBJ2-3, with D uncertain. The V gene lost 0 bases and the J gene lost 4 bases, with 3 bases spanning the gap. This CDR3 region has 12 residues. In germline, CDR1 is SGDLS, CDR2 YYNGEE.

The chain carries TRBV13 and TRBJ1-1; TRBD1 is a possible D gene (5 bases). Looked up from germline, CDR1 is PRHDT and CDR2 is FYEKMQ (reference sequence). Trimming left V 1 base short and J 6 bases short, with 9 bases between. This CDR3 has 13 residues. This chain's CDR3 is CASSLDRRSEAFF. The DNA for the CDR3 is TGTGCCAGCAGCTTAGACAGGCGATCTGAAGCTTTCTTT.

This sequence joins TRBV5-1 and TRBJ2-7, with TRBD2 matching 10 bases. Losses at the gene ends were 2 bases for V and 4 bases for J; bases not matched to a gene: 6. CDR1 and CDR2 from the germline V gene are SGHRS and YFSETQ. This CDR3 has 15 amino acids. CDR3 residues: CASSFTSGMGYEQYF. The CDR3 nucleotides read TGCGCCAGCAGCTTCACTAGCGGGATGGGTTACGAGCAGTACTTC.

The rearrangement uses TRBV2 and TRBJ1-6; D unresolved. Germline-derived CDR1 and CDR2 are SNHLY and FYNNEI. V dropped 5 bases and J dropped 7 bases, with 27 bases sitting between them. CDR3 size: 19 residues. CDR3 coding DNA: TGTGCCAGCAGTCCTACTTTCGGGTCAGCTAGTCTTCCAAATTCACCCCTCCACTTT. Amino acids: CASSPTFGSASLPNSPLHF.

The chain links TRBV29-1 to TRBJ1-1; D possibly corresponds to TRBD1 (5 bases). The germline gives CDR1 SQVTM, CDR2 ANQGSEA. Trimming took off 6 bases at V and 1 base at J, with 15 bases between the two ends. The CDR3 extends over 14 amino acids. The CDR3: CSVGGVAGNTEAFF. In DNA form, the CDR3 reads TGCAGCGTCGGAGGGGTGGCGGGGAACACTGAAGCTTTCTTT.

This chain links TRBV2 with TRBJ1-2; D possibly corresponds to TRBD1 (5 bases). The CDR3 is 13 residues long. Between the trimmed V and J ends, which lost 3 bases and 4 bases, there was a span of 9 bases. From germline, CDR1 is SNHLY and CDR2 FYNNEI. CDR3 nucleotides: TGTGCCAGCAGTGAGCAGGGCGTCTATGGCTACACCTTC. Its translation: CASSEQGVYGYTF.

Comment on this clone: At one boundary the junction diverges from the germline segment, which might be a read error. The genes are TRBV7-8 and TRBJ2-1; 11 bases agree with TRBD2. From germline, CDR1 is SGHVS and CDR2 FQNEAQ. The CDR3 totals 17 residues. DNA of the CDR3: TGTGCCAGCAGCATAGCCGGGACTAGCGGAGGGGCAATGCAGCAGTTCTTC. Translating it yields CASSIAGTSGGAMQQFF.

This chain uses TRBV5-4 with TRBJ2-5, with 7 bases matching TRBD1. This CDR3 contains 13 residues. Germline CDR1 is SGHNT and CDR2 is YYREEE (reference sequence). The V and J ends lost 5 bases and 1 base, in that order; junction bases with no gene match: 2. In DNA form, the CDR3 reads TGTGCCAGCAGTAGGGACAGCCAAGAGACCCAGTACTTC. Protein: CASSRDSQETQYF.

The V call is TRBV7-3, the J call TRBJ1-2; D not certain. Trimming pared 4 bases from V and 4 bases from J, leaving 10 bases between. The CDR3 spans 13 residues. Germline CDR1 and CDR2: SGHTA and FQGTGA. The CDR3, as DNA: TGTGCCAGCAGCTCAGACATGGGCTATGGCTACACCTTC. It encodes CASSSDMGYGYTF.

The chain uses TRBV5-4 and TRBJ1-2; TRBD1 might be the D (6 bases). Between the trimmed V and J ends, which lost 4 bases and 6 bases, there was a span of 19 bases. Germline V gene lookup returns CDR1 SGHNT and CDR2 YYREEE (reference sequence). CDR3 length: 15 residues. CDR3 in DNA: TGTGCCAGCAGCCCCCGGGGGGGCAAGGTGGATGGCTACACCTTC. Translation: CASSPRGGKVDGYTF. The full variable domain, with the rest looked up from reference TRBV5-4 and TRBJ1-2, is ETGVTQSPTHLIKTRGQQVTLRCSSQSGHNTVSWYQQALGQGPQFIFQYYREEENGRGNFPPRFSGLQFPNYSSELNVNALELDDSALYLCASSPRGGKVDGYTFGSGTRLTVV.

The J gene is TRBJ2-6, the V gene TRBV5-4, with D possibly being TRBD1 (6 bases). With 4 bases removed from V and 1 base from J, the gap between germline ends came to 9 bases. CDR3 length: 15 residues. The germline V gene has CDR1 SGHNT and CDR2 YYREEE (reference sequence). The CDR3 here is CASSLQGSGANVLTF. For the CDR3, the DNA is TGTGCCAGCAGCCTACAGGGATCTGGGGCCAACGTCCTGACTTTC.

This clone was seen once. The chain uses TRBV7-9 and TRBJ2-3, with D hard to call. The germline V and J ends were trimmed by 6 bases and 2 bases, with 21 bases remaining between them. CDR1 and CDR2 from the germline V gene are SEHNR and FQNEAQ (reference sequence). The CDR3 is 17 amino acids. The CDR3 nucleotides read TGTGCCAGCAGACCAGACGTGGCGGAAAGAAACACAGATACGCAGTATTTT. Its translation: CASRPDVAERNTDTQYF.

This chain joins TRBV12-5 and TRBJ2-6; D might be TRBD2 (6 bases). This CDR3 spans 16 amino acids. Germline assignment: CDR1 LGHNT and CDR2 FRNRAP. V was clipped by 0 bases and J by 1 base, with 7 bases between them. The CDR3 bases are TGTGCTAGTGGTTTGGTACGGGGGTCTGGGGCCAACGTCCTGACTTTC. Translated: CASGLVRGSGANVLTF. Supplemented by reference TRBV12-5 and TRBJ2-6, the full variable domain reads DARVTQTPRHKVTEMGQEVTMRCQPILGHNTVFWYRQTMMQGLELLAYFRNRAPLDDSGMPKDRFSAEMPDATLATLKIQPSEPRDSAVYFCASGLVRGSGANVLTFGAGSRLTVL.

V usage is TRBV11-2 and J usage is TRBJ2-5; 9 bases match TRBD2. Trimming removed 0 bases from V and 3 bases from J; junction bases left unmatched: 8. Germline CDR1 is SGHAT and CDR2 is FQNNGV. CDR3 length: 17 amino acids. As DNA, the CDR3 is TGTGCCAGCAGCTTAGATTGGGGTAGCGGGGGCGAAGAGACCCAGTACTTC. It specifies CASSLDWGSGGEETQYF.

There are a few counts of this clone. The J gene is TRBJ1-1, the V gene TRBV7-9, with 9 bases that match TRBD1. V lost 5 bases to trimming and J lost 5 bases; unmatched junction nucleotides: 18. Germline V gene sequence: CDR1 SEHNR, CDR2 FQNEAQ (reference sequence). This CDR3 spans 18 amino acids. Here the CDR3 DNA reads TGTGCCAGCAGCATCCACCGGGACAGGGACGGGCTGATGACTGAAGCTTTCTTT. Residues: CASSIHRDRDGLMTEAFF.

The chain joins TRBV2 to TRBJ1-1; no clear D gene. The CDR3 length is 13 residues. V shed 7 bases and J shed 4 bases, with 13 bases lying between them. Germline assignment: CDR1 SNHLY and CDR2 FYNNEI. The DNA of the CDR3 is TGTGCCAGCACTCGGGTTGTAGGCACTGAAGCTTTCTTT. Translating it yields CASTRVVGTEAFF.

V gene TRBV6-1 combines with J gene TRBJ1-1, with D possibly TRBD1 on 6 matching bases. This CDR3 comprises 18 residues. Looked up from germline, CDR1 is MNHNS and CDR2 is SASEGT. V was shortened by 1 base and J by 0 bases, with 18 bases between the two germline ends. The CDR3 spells CASSEEGGRGALNTEAFF. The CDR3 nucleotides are TGTGCCAGCAGTGAAGAAGGGGGTAGGGGTGCCTTGAACACTGAAGCTTTCTTT.

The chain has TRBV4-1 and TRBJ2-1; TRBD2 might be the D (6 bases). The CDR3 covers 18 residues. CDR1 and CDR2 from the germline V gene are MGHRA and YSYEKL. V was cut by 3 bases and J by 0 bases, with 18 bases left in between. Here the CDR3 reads CASSHRNPGRSSYNEQFF. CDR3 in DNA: TGCGCCAGCAGCCATCGAAATCCCGGGAGAAGCTCCTACAATGAGCAGTTCTTC.

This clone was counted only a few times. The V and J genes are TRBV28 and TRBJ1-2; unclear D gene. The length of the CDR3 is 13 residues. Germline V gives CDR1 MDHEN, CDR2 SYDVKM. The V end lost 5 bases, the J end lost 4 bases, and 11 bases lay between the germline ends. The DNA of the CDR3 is TGTGCCAGCAGTACCACAGCCTTCTATGGCTACACCTTC. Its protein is CASSTTAFYGYTF.